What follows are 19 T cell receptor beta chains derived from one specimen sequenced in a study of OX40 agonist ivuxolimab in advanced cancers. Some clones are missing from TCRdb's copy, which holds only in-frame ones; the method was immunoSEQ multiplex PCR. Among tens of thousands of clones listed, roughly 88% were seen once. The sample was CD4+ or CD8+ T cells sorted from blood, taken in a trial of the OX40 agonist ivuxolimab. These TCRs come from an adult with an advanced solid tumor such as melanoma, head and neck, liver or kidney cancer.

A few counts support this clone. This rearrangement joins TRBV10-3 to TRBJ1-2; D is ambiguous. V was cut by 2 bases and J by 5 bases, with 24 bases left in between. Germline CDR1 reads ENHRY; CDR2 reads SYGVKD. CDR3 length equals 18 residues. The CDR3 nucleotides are TGTGCCATCAGTGAGGTGGCGGCAGGACTCCTTTCCGTTTATGGCTACACCTTC. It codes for CAISEVAAGLLSVYGYTF.

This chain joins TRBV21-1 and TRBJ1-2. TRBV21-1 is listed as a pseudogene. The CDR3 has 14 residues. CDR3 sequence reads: CASSKDPEFRGYTF. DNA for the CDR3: TGTGCCAGCAGCAAAGATCCGGAGTTTCGTGGCTACACCTTC.

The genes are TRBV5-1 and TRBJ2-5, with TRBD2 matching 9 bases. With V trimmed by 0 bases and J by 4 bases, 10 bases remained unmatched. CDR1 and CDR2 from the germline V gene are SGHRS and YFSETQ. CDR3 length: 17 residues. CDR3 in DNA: TGCGCCAGCAGCTTGGGCCCTCTCGCGGGGGGGCGAGAGACCCAGTACTTC. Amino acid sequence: CASSLGPLAGGRETQYF.

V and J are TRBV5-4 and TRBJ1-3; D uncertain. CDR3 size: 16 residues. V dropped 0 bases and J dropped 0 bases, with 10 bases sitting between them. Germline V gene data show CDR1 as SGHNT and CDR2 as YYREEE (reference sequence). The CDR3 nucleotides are TGTGCCAGCAGCTTGGTAGGAGCTTTCTCTGGAAACACCATATATTTT. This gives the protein CASSLVGAFSGNTIYF. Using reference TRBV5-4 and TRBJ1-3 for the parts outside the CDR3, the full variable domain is ETGVTQSPTHLIKTRGQQVTLRCSSQSGHNTVSWYQQALGQGPQFIFQYYREEENGRGNFPPRFSGLQFPNYSSELNVNALELDDSALYLCASSLVGAFSGNTIYFGEGSWLTVV.

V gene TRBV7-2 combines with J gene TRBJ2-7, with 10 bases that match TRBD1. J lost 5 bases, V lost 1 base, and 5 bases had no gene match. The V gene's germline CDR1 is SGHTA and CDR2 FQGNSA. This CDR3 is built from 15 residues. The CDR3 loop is CASSLEGQGNNEQYF. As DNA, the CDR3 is TGTGCCAGCAGCTTAGAGGGACAGGGGAATAACGAGCAGTACTTC.

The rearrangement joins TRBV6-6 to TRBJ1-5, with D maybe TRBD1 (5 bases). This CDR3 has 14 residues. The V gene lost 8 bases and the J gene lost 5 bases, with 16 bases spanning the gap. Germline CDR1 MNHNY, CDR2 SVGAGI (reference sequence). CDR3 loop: CASRGREGYQPQHF. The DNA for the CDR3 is TGTGCCAGCCGGGGACGAGAAGGGTATCAGCCCCAGCATTTT.

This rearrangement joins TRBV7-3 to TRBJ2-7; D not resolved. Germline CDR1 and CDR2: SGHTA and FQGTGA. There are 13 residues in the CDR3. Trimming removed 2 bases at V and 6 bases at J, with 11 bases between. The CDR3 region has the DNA TGTGCCAGCAGCTTAGCCGGGTTGACCGAGCAGTACTTC. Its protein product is CASSLAGLTEQYF.

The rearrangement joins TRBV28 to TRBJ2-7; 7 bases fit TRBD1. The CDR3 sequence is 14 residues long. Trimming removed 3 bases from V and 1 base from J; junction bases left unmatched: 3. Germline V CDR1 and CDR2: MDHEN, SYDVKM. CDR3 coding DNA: TGTGCCAGCAGTTTGACAGGGAATTCCTACGAGCAGTACTTC. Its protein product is CASSLTGNSYEQYF.

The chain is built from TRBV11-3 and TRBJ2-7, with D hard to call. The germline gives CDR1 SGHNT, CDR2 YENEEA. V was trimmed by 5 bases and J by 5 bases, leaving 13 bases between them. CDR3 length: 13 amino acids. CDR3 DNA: TGTGCCAGCAGCCCCGGTGGGGTCCACGAGCAGTACTTC. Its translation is CASSPGGVHEQYF. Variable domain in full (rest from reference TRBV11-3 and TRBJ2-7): EAGVVQSPRYKIIEKKQPVAFWCNPISGHNTLYWYLQNLGQGPELLIRYENEEAVDDSQLPKDRFSAERLKGVDSTLKIQPAELGDSAVYLCASSPGGVHEQYFGPGTRLTVT.

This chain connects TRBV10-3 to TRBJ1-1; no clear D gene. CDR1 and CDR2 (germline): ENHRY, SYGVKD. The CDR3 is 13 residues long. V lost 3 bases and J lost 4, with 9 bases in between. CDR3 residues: CAISDREGTEAFF. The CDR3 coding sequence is TGTGCCATCAGTGATCGAGAGGGCACTGAAGCTTTCTTT.

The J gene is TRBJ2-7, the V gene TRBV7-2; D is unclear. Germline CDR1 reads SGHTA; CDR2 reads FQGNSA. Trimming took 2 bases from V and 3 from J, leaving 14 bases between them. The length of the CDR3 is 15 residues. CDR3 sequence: CASSLYPDGRYEQYF. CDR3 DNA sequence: TGTGCCAGCAGCTTATATCCCGACGGACGCTACGAGCAGTACTTC.

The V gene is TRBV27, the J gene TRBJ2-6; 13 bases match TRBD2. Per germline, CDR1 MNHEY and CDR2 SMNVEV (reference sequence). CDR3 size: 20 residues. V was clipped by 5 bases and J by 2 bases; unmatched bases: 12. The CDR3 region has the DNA TGTGCCAGCAGTCCCAGTGGCCTCGGACTAGCGGGGGCTGGGGCCAACGTCCTGACTTTC. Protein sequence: CASSPSGLGLAGAGANVLTF.

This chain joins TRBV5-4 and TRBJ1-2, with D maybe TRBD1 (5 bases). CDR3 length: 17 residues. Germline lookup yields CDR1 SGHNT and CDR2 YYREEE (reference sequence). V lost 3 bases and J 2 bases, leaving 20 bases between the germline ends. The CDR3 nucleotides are TGTGCCAGCAGCTCGCCGGAGGAGTTGGGGCCCAACTATGGCTACACCTTC. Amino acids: CASSSPEELGPNYGYTF.

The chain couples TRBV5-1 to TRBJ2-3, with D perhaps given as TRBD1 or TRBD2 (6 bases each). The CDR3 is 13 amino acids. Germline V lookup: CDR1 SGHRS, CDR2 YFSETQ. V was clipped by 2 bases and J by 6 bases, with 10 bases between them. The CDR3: CASSLSGADTQYF. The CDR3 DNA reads TGCGCCAGCAGCTTATCGGGGGCCGATACGCAGTATTTT.

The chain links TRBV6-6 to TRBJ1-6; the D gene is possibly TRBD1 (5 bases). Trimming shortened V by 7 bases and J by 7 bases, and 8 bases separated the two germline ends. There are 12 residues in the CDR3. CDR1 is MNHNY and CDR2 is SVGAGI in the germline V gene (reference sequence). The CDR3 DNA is TGTGCCAGCACTTGGGGGAATTCACCCCTCCACTTT. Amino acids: CASTWGNSPLHF.

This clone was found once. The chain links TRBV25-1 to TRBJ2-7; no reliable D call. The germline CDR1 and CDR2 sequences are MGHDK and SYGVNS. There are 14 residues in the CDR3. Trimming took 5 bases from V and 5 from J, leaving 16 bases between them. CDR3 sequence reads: CASSLPGVHNEQYF. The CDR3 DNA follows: TGTGCCAGCAGTCTACCGGGCGTTCACAACGAGCAGTACTTC.

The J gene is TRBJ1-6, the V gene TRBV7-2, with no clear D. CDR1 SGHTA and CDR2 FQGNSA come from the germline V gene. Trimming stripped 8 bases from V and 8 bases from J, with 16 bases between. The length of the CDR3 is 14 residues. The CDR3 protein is CASSFGSSYSPLHF. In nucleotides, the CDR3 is TGTGCCAGCTCTTTCGGCAGTAGTTATTCACCCCTCCACTTT.

The CDR3 DNA follows: TGTGCCAGCAGCGCGCAGGGAGGGACTGAAGCTTTCTTT. It codes for CASSAQGGTEAFF. The chain has TRBV11-2 and TRBJ1-1; possible D gene TRBD1, 5 bases. CDR3 length: 13 residues. Germline-derived CDR1 and CDR2 are SGHAT and FQNNGV. V was pared by 5 bases and J by 5 bases, with 12 bases between.

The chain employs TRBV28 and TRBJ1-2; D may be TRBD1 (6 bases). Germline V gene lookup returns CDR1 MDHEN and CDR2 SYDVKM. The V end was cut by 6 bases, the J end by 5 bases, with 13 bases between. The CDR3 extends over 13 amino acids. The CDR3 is CASRGGGQYGYTF. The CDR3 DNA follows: TGTGCCAGCAGAGGTGGGGGCCAATATGGCTACACCTTC.